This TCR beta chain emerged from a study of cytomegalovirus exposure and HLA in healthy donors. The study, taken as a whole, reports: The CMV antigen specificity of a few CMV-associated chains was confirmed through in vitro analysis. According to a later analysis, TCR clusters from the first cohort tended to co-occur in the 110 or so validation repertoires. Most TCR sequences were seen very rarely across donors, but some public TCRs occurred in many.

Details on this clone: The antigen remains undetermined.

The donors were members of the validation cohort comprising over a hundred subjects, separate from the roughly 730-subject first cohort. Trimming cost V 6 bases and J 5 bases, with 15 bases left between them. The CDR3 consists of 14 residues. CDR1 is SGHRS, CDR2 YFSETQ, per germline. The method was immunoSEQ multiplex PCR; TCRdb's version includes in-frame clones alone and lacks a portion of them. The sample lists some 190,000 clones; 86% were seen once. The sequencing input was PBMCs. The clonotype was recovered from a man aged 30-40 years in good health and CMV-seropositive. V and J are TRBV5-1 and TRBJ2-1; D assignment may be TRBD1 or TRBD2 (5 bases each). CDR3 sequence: CASKVGPSNNEQFF. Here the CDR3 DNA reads TGCGCCAGCAAGGTGGGACCATCCAACAATGAGCAGTTCTTC.